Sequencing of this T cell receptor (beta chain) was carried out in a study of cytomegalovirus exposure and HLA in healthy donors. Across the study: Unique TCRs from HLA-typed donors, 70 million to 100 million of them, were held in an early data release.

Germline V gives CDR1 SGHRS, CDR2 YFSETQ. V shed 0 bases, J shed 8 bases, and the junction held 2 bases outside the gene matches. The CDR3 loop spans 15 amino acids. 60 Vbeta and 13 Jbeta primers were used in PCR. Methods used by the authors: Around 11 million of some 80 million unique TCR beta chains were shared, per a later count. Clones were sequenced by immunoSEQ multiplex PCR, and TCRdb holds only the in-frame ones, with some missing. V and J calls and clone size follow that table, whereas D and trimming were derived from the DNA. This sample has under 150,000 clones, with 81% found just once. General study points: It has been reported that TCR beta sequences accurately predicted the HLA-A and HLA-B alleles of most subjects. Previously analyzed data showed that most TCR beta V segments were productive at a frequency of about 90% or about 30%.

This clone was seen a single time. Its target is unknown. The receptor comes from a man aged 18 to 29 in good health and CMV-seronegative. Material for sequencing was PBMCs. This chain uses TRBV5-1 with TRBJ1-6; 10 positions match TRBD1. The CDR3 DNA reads TGCGCCAGCAGCTTGGTGGGGACAGGGGATTCACCCCTCCACTTT. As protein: CASSLVGTGDSPLHF.